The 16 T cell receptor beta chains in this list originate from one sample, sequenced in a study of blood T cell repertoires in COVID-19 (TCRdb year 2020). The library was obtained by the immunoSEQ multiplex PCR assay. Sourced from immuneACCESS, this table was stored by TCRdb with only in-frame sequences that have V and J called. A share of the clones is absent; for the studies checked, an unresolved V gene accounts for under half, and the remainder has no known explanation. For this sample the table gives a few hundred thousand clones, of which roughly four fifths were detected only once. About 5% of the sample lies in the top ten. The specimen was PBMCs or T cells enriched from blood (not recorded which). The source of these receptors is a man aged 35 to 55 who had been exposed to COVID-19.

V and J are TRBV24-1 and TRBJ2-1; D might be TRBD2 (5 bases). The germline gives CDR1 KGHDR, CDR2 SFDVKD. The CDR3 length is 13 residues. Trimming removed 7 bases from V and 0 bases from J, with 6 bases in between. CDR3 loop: CATRGSSYNEQFF. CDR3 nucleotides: TGTGCCACCAGGGGGAGCTCCTACAATGAGCAGTTCTTC.

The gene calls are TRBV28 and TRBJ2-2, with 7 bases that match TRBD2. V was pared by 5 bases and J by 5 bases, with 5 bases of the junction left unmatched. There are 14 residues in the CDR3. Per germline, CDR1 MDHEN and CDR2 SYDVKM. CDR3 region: CASSSGTRTGELFF. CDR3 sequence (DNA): TGTGCCAGCAGTAGCGGGACGCGGACCGGGGAGCTGTTTTTT.

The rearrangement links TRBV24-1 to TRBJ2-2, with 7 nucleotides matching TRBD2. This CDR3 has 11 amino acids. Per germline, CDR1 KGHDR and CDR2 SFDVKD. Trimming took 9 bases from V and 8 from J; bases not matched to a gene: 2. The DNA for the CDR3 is TGTGCCACCGCGGGGGAAGGGGAGCTGTTTTTT. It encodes CATAGEGELFF.

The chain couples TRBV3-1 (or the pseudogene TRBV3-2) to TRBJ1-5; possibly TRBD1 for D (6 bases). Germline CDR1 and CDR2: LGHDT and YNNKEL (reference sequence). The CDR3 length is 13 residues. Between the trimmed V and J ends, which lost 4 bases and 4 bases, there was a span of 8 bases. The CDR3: CASSPDSNQPQHF. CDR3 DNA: TGTGCCAGCAGCCCGGACAGTAATCAGCCCCAGCATTTT.

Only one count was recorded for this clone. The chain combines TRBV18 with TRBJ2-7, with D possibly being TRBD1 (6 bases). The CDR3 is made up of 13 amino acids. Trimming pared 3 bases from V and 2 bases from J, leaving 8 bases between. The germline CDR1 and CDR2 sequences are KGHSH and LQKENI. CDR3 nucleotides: TGTGCCAGCTCACCCCGGACAGCCTACGAGCAGTACTTC. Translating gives CASSPRTAYEQYF.

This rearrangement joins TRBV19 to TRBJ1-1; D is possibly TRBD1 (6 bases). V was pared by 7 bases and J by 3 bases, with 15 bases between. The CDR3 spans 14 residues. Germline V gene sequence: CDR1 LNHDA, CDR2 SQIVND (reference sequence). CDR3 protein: CASIPRDTYTEAFF. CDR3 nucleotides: TGTGCCAGTATCCCCCGGGACACATACACTGAAGCTTTCTTT.

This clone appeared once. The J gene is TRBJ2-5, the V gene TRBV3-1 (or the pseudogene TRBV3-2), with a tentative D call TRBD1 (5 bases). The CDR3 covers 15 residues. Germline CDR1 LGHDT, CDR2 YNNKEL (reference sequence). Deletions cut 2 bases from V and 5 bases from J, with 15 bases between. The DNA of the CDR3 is TGTGCCAGCAGCCAAACCCGGACACCTCGGGAGACCCAGTACTTC. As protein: CASSQTRTPRETQYF.

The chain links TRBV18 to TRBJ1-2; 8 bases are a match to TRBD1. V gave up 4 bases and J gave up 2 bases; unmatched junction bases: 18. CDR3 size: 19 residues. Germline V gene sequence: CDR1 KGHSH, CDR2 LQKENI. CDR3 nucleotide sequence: TGTGCCAGCTCACAGAGGTCCGGGACAGGCGCAATAAAAAACTATGGCTACACCTTC. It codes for CASSQRSGTGAIKNYGYTF.

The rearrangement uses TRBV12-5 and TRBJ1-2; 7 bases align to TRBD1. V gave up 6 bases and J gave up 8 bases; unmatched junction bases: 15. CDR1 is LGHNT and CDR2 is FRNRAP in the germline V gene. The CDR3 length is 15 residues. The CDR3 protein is CASGKPPMTGTGYTF. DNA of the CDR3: TGTGCTAGTGGCAAACCCCCTATGACAGGGACGGGCTACACCTTC.

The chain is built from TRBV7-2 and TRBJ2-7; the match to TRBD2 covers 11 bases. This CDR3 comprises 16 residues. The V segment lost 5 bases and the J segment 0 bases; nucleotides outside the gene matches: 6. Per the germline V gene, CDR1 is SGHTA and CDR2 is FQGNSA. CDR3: CASSPPGLAVSYEQYF. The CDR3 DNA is TGTGCCAGCAGCCCTCCGGGACTAGCGGTCTCCTACGAGCAGTACTTC.

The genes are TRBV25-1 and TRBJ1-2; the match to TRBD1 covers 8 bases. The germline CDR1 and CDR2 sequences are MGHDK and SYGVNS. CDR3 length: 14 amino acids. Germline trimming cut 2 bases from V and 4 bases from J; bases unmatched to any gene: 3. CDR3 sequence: CASSEGQGRYGYTF. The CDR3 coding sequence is TGTGCCAGCAGTGAAGGACAGGGCCGCTATGGCTACACCTTC.

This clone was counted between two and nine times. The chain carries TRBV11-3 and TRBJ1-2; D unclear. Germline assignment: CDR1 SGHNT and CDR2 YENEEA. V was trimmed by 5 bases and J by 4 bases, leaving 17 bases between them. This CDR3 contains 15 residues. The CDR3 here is CASSPGGSSSYGYTF. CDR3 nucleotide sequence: TGTGCCAGCAGCCCAGGTGGTTCTTCGTCCTATGGCTACACCTTC. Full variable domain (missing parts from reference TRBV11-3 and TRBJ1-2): EAGVVQSPRYKIIEKKQPVAFWCNPISGHNTLYWYLQNLGQGPELLIRYENEEAVDDSQLPKDRFSAERLKGVDSTLKIQPAELGDSAVYLCASSPGGSSSYGYTFGSGTRLTVV.

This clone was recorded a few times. The CDR3 coding sequence is TGTGCCATCAATGGAGGGAGGGCCATGGATACGCAGTATTTT. Its protein product is CAINGGRAMDTQYF. This chain joins TRBV10-3 and TRBJ2-3; 7 bases map to TRBD2. J gave up 6 bases and V 7 bases, and 10 bases lay outside the gene matches. This CDR3 has 14 amino acids. CDR1 is ENHRY and CDR2 is SYGVKD in the germline V gene.

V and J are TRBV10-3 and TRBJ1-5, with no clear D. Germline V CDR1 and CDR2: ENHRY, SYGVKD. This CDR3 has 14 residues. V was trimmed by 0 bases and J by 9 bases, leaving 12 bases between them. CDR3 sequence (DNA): TGTGCCATCAGTGAGTCGCTTACGGAGAGGCCCCAGCATTTT. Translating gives CAISESLTERPQHF.

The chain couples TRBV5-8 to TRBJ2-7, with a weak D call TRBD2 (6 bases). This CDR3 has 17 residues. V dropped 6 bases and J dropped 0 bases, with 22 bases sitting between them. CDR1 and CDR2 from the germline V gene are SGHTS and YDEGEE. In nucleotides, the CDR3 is TGTGCCAGCAACCTAAATGTGGGGGAGGTTCACTCCTACGAGCAGTACTTC. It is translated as CASNLNVGEVHSYEQYF. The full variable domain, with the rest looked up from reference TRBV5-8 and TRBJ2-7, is EAGVTQSPTHLIKTRGQQATLRCSPISGHTSVYWYQQALGLGLQFLLWYDEGEERNRGNFPPRFSGRQFPNYSSELNVNALELEDSALYLCASNLNVGEVHSYEQYFGPGTRLTVT.

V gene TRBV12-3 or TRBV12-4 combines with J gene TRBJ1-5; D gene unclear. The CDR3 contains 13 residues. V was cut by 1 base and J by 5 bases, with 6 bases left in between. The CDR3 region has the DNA TGTGCCAGCAGTTTAGGAGTGTATCAGCCCCAGCATTTT. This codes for CASSLGVYQPQHF.